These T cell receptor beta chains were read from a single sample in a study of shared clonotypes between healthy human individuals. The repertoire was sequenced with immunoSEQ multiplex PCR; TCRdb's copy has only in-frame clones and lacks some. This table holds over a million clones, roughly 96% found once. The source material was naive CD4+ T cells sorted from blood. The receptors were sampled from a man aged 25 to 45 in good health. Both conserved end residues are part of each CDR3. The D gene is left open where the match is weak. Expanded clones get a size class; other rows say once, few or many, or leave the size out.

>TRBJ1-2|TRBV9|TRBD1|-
TGTGCCAGCAGCGCCACAGGGGGAAGAAACTATGGCTACACCTTC
CASSATGGRNYGYTF
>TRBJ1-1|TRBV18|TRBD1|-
TGTGCCAGCTCACCCTGGGACAGGCCAGAAGCTTTCTTT
CASSPWDRPEAFF
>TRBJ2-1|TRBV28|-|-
TGTGCCAGCAGCTCTCTCGGGACCCAGAGCTCCTACAATGAGCAGTTCTTC
CASSSLGTQSSYNEQFF
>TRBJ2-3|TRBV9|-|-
TGTGCCAGCAGCGTGGTCGGCACAGATACGCAGTATTTT
CASSVVGTDTQYF
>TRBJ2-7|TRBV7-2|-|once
TGTGCCAGCAGCCTAGGAGGGGGGCTAGGTCTCTACGAGCAGTACTTC
CASSLGGGLGLYEQYF
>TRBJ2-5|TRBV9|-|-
TGTGCCAGCAGCGTAGGAGTGAGGGAGACCCAGTACTTC
CASSVGVRETQYF
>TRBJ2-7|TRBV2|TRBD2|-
TGTGCCAGCAGTTGGGGGGGACTAGCGGCCTACGAGCAGTACTTC
CASSWGGLAAYEQYF
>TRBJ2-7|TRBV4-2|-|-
TGTGCCAGCAGCCAAGAAAGGATTGACTCCGAGCAGTACTTC
CASSQERIDSEQYF
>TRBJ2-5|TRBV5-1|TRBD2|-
TGCGCCAGCAGTTCCGGACTAGCGGGAGGGATAGAGACCCAGTACTTC
CASSSGLAGGIETQYF
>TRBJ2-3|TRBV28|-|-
TGTGCCAGCAGCCGTATCGGGGCAGATACGCAGTATTTT
CASSRIGADTQYF
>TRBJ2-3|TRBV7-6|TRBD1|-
TGTGCCAGCAGTCCCCTCGGACAGGGGGTGACAGATACGCAGTATTTT
CASSPLGQGVTDTQYF
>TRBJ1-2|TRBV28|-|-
TGTGCCAGCAGTTTATTGGGGACACCGGCGGGCTACACCTTC
CASSLLGTPAGYTF
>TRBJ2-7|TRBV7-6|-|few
TGTGCCAGCAGCTCACAGGGTTCCTACGAGCAGTACTTC
CASSSQGSYEQYF
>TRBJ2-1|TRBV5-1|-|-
TGCGCCAGCAGCTCCCGAGGGGGTGTTGGCCATCCGGTCATCAACAATGAGCAGTTCTTC
CASSSRGGVGHPVINNEQFF
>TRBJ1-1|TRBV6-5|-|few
TGTGCCAGCAGTTCGTTTCACGCACGTGAAGCTTTCTTT
CASSSFHAREAFF
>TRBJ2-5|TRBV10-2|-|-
TGCGCCAGCAGTGAGTATGAGACCCAGTACTTC
CASSEYETQYF
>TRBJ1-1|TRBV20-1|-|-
TGCAGTGCCCTCCTGACGGCTGAAGCTTTCTTT
CSALLTAEAFF
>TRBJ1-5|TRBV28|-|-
TGTGCCAGCAGTTTTTCCCGTAATCAGCCCCAGCATTTT
CASSFSRNQPQHF
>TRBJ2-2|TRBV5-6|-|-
TGTGCCAGCAGCTTGTTATGGCAGACCGGGGAGCTGTTTTTT
CASSLLWQTGELFF
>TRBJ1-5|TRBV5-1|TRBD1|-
TGCGCCAGCAGCTTGGAGGGACAGGGGTTCGATCAGCCCCAGCATTTT
CASSLEGQGFDQPQHF
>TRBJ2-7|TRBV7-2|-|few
TGTGCCAGCAGCCGGAGCTCCTACGAGCAGTACTTC
CASSRSSYEQYF
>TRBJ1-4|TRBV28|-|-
TGTGCCAGCCATACTATGGGGGGTGCTAATGAAAAACTGTTTTTT
CASHTMGGANEKLFF
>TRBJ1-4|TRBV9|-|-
TGTGCCAGCAGCGCCAACCGGGATCCTGAAAAACTGTTTTTT
CASSANRDPEKLFF
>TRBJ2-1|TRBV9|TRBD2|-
TGTGCCAGCAGCCCCACCCTAGGTAGCGGGAACTACAATGAGCAGTTCTTC
CASSPTLGSGNYNEQFF
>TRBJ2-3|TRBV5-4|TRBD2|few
TGTGCCAGCAGCTTGGGGGGGCGCGGGAGGGTTAGCACAGATACGCAGTATTTT
CASSLGGRGRVSTDTQYF
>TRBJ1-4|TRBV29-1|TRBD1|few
TGCAGCGCTCTCACAGGGGTCATGATCGGGAAACTGTTTTTT
CSALTGVMIGKLFF
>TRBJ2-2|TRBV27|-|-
TGTGCCAGCGCTCCCGGACTGAACACCGGGGAGCTGTTTTTT
CASAPGLNTGELFF
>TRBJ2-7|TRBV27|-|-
TGTGCCAGCGGCCTCCACGAGGACGAGCAGTACTTC
CASGLHEDEQYF
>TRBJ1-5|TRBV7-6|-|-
TGTGCCAGCAGCTTAGGAGTCAGAAACGGGGGTCAGCCCCAGCATTTT
CASSLGVRNGGQPQHF